The 7 T cell receptor beta chains below were found in one sample sequenced in a study of T cell responses to AZD1222 COVID-19 vaccine. TCRdb's copy holds only in-frame clones and misses some; the assay was immunoSEQ multiplex PCR. This table has some 88,000 clones, less than 95% appearing once. The specimen was peripheral blood, collected 28 days after the second AZD1222 dose. All receptors come from an adult who received the AZD1222 COVID-19 vaccine.

The rearrangement uses TRBV2 and TRBJ1-1, with TRBD1 matching over 7 bases. CDR1 and CDR2 (germline): SNHLY, FYNNEI. V gave up 5 bases and J gave up 5 bases; unmatched junction bases: 5. The CDR3 is 13 amino acids. The DNA for the CDR3 is TGTGCCAGCAGTCAAGACAGGGCAACTGAAGCTTTCTTT. Translated, it gives CASSQDRATEAFF.

This clone has just one count. V is TRBV4-3 and J is TRBJ1-2; no definite D call. V lost 0 bases and J lost 5, with 10 bases in between. CDR1 and CDR2 (germline): LGHNA, YSLEER. The CDR3 covers 14 residues. The CDR3: CASSQDSTEYGYTF. The CDR3 DNA reads TGCGCCAGCAGCCAAGATTCGACCGAGTATGGCTACACCTTC.

The chain joins TRBV11-3 to TRBJ2-3; possible D gene TRBD2, 5 bases. Germline CDR1 SGHNT, CDR2 YENEEA. V shed 3 bases and J shed 1 base, with 8 bases lying between them. The CDR3 is 14 residues long. This CDR3 reads CASSFSAGTDTQYF. The CDR3 DNA follows: TGTGCCAGCAGCTTTAGCGCTGGCACAGATACGCAGTATTTT.

The CDR3 DNA is TGTGCCATCAGAAGGGACAGTATGAACACTGAAGCTTTCTTT. Protein sequence: CAIRRDSMNTEAFF. The chain combines TRBV10-3 with TRBJ1-1, with 7 positions matching TRBD1. V dropped 6 bases and J dropped 0; count of bases not matched to a gene: 4. Germline V lookup: CDR1 ENHRY, CDR2 SYGVKD. The CDR3 consists of 14 residues.

V is TRBV19 and J is TRBJ2-3; 10 bases fit TRBD2. The trim removed 3 bases at V and 2 bases at J, leaving 11 bases unmatched. The CDR3 length is 18 residues. Germline CDR1 LNHDA, CDR2 SQIVND (reference sequence). CDR3 coding DNA: TGTGCCAGTAGTATCCGGACTAGCGGCGGGGGATTCACAGATACGCAGTATTTT. Amino acid sequence: CASSIRTSGGGFTDTQYF.

Of note for this clone: At the DNA level, this CDR3 is encoded by other sequences in the same sample as well. The chain employs TRBV28 and TRBJ1-1; the D is unclear. There are 11 residues in the CDR3. The ends were cut back, 6 bases at V and 4 bases at J, with 6 bases in the middle. Germline V lookup: CDR1 MDHEN, CDR2 SYDVKM. CDR3 amino acids: CASSLGTEAFF. The CDR3 DNA follows: TGTGCCAGCAGCTTGGGCACTGAAGCTTTCTTT.

This clone was seen a handful of times. V is TRBV28 and J is TRBJ1-5; possibly TRBD1 for D (6 bases). Germline values: CDR1 MDHEN, CDR2 SYDVKM. V was shortened by 5 bases and J by 4 bases, with 9 bases between the two germline ends. The CDR3 loop spans 13 amino acids. CDR3 in DNA: TGTGCCAGCAGTAAAGGGACAAATCAGCCCCAGCATTTT. It yields the protein CASSKGTNQPQHF.